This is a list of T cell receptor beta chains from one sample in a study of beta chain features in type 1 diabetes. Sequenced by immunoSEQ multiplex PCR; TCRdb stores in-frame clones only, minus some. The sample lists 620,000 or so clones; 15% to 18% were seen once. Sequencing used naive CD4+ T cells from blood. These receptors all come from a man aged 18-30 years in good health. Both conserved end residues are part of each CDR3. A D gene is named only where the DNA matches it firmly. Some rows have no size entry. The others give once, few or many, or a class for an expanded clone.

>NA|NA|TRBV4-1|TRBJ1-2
TGCGCCAGCAGCCTTGGGAAGGGTTCAAGACTGACTGACTACACCTTC
CASSLGKGSRLTDYTF
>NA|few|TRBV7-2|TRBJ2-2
TGTGCCAGCAGCTTAGTTGTCCGCCTAAACGCCGGGGAGCTGTTTTTT
CASSLVVRLNAGELFF
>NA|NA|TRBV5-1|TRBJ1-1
TGCGCCAGCAGCTTCACGAACACTGAAGCTTTCTTT
CASSFTNTEAFF
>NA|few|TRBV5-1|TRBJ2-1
TGCGCCAGCAGCTTCTTACCCACGACGGGCGGCAATGAGCAGTTCTTC
CASSFLPTTGGNEQFF
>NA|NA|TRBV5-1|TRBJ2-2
TGCGCCAGCAGCTCCCTACGGGGGAGGACCGGGGAGCTGTTTTTT
CASSSLRGRTGELFF
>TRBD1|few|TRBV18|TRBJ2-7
TGTGCCAGCTCACTCATACAGGGGCGTTTTGACTACGAGCAGTACTTC
CASSLIQGRFDYEQYF
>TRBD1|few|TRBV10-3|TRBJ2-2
TGTGCCATCCGGGACAGGACGATTAACACCGGGGAGCTGTTTTTT
CAIRDRTINTGELFF
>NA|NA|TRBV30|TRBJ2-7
TGTGCCTGGGGACATGACTACGAGCAGTACTTC
CAWGHDYEQYF
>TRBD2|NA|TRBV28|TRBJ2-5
TGTGCCAGCAGTTCAGCGGGGGAGACCCAGTACTTC
CASSSAGETQYF
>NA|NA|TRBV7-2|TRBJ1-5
TGTGCCAGCAGCAGACAGGTATTAGAAAATCAGCCCCAGCATTTT
CASSRQVLENQPQHF
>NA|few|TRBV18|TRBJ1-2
TGTGCCAGCTCACCGATCATCAGCCCCCAGGACTATGGCTACACCTTC
CASSPIISPQDYGYTF
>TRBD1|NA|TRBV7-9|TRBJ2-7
TGTGCCAGCAGCTGGACAGGGGGCGCGTCCTACGAGCAGTACTTC
CASSWTGGASYEQYF
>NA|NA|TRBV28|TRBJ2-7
TGTGCCAGCCACACTAATGGAAGGTCCTACGAGCAGTACTTC
CASHTNGRSYEQYF
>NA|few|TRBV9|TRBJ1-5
TGTGCCAGCAGCGTAGGGCCCGCGGGGGAAGGACAGCCCCAGCATTTT
CASSVGPAGEGQPQHF
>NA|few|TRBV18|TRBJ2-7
TGTGCCAGCTCACCAGTCTACGGGAGCTACGAGCAGTACTTC
CASSPVYGSYEQYF
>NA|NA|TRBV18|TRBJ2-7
TGTGCCAGCTCAGGTACCGTGGGGCGCTCCTACGAGCAGTACTTC
CASSGTVGRSYEQYF
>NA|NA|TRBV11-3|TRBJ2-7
TGTGCCAGCAGCCCTCGCGGGGTATCCTACGAGCAGTACTTC
CASSPRGVSYEQYF
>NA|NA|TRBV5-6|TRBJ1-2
TGTGCCAGCAGCTTGCGGGGGGACTATGGCTACACCTTC
CASSLRGDYGYTF
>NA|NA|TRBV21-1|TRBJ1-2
TGTGCCAGCAGCAAAGGCAACAAGACGAATGGCTACACCTTC
CASSKGNKTNGYTF
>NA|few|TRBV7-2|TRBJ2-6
TGTGCCAGCAGCTTTCCCGGGGCCAACGTCCTGACTTTC
CASSFPGANVLTF
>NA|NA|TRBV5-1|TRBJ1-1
TGCGCCAGCAGCTTGGGAGGGGAGGGCACTGAAGCTTTCTTT
CASSLGGEGTEAFF
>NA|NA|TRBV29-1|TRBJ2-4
TGCAGCGTTGGTCCCGCGGGAGCCAAAAACATTCAGTACTTC
CSVGPAGAKNIQYF
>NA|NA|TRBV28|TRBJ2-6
TGTGCCAGCAGCCCAGAGGGCAGGGGTTCTGGGGCCAACGTCCTGACTTTC
CASSPEGRGSGANVLTF
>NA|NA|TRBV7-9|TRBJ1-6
TGTGCCAGCAGCCCCCTCCGGGACGTGGATAATTCACCCCTCCACTTT
CASSPLRDVDNSPLHF
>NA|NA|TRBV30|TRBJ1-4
TGTGCCTGGAGTAGGAGGGTTGCTAATGAAAAACTGTTTTTT
CAWSRRVANEKLFF
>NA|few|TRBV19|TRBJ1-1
TGTGCCAGTAGTATAAGTACGGCAGTCGCTGAAGCTTTCTTT
CASSISTAVAEAFF
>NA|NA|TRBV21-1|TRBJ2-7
TGTGCCAGCAGCAAAAGTGGCGGGGGCCCTGGCGAGCAGTACTTC
CASSKSGGGPGEQYF
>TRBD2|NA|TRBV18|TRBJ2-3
TGTGCCAGCTCACCACGGACTAGCGGGGGGCAGGATACGCAGTATTTT
CASSPRTSGGQDTQYF
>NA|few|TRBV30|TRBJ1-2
TGTGCCTGGAGTGTAAAGGGGGGCTATGGCTACACCTTC
CAWSVKGGYGYTF
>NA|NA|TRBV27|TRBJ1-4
TGTGCCAGCAGTCTGACACCTGCGGCTAATGAAAAACTGTTTTTT
CASSLTPAANEKLFF
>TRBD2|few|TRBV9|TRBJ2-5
TGTGCCAGCAGCGCAGGGACTAGCGGGAACAAAGAGACCCAGTACTTC
CASSAGTSGNKETQYF
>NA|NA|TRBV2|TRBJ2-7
TGTGCCAGCATCAGGGGTCGCTCCTACGAGCAGTACTTC
CASIRGRSYEQYF
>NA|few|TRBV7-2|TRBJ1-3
TGTGCCAGCAGCTTTCGGAGGAGCCCTGGAAACACCATATATTTT
CASSFRRSPGNTIYF
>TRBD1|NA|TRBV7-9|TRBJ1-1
TGTGCCAGCAGCTTCGGACAGGGCCAGGGGAACACTGAAGCTTTCTTT
CASSFGQGQGNTEAFF
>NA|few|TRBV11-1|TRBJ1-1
TGTGCCAGCAGCCCCATGTCAGTTACGAACACTGAAGCTTTCTTT
CASSPMSVTNTEAFF
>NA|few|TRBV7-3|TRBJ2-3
TGTGCCAGCAGTTCAACAAACACAGATACGCAGTATTTT
CASSSTNTDTQYF
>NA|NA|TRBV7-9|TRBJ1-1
TGTGCCAGCAGCTTAGGGACTCAAAACACTGAAGCTTTCTTT
CASSLGTQNTEAFF
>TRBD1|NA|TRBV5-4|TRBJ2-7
TGTGCCAGCAGCCCGCCCGGGACAGACTCCTACGAGCAGTACTTC
CASSPPGTDSYEQYF
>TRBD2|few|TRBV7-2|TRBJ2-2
TGTGCCAGCAGCTTTACTAGCGGGAACACCGGGGAGCTGTTTTTT
CASSFTSGNTGELFF
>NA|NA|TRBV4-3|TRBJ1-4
TGCGCCAGCAGCCAAGATTCTAGAACGGCTGAAAAACTGTTTTTT
CASSQDSRTAEKLFF
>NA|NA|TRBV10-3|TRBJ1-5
TGTGCCATCAGTGGTCTCAGCAATCAGCCCCAGCATTTT
CAISGLSNQPQHF
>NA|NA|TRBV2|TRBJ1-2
TGTGCCAGCAGTGAAGCGAGGGGATATGGCTACACCTTC
CASSEARGYGYTF
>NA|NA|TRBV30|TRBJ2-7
TGTGCCTGGAAAGGGGATGACTACGAGCAGTACTTC
CAWKGDDYEQYF
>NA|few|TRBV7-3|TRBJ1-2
TGTGCCAGCGGCCCTACCCCTTCTTATGGCTACACCTTC
CASGPTPSYGYTF
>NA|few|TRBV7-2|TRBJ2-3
TGTGCCGCTTCCCGAAGGAGGAACACAGATACGCAGTATTTT
CAASRRRNTDTQYF
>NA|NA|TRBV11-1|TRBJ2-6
TGTGCCAGCAGCTTTGGCTCTGGGGCCAACGTCCTGACTTTC
CASSFGSGANVLTF
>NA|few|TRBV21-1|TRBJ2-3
TGTGCCAGCAGCAAGGAGACAGGCAGCACAGATACGCAGTATTTT
CASSKETGSTDTQYF
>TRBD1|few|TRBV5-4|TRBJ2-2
TGTGCCAGCAGCCGGGGACAGGCCCCGGGCACCGGGGAGCTGTTTTTT
CASSRGQAPGTGELFF
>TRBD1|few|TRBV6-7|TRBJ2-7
TGTGCCAGGACAGGGTCCGAGCAGTACTTC
CARTGSEQYF
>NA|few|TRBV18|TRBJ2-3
TGTGCCAGCTCACTATACAGCACAGATACGCAGTATTTT
CASSLYSTDTQYF